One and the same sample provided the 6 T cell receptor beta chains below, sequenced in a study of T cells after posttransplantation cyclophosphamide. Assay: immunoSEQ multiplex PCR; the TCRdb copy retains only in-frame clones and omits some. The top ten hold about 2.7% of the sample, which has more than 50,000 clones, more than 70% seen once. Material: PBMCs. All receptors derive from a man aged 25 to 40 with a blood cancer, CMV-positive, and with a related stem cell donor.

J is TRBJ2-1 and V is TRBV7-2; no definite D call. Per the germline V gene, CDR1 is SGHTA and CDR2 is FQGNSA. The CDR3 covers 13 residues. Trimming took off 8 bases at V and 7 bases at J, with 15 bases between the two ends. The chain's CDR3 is CASYGQTRNEQFF. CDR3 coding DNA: TGTGCCAGCTATGGGCAAACAAGGAATGAGCAGTTCTTC.

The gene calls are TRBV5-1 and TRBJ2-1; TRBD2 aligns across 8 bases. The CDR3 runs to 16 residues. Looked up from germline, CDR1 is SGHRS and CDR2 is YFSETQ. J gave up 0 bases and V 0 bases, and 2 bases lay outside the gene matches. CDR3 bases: TGCGCCAGCAGCTTGGTAACTAGCGGCTCCTACAATGAGCAGTTCTTC. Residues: CASSLVTSGSYNEQFF.

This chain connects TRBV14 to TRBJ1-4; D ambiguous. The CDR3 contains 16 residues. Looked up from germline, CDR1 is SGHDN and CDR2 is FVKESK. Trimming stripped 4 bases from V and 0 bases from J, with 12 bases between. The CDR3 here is CASSPAWGATNEKLFF. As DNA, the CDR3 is TGTGCCAGCAGCCCTGCGTGGGGAGCAACTAATGAAAAACTGTTTTTT.

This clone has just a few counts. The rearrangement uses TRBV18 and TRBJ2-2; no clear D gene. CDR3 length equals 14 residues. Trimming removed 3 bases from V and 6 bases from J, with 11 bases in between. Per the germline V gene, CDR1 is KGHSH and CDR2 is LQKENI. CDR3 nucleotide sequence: TGTGCCAGCTCACCGACTGAGGTCCCCGGGGAGCTGTTTTTT. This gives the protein CASSPTEVPGELFF.

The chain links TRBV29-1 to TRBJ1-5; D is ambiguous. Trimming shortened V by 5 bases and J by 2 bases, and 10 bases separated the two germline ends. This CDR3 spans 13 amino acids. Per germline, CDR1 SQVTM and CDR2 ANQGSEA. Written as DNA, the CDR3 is TGCAGCGTTTATAACGGGGGCAATCAGCCCCAGCATTTT. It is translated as CSVYNGGNQPQHF.

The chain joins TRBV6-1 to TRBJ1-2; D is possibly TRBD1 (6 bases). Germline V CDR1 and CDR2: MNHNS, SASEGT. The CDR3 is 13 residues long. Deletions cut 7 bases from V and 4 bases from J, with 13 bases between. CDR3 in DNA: TGTGCCAGCACCTCGGACAGCTTCTATGGCTACACCTTC. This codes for CASTSDSFYGYTF.